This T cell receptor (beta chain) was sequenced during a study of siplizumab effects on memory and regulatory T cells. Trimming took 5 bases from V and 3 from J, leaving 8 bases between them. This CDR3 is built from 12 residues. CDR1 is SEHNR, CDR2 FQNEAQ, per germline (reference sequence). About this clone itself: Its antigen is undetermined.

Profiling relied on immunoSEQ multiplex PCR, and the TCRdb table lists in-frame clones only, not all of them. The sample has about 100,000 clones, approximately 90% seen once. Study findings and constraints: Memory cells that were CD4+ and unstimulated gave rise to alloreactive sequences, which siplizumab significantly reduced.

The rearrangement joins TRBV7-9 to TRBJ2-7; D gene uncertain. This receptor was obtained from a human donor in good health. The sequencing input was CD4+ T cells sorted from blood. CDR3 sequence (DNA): TGTGCCAGCAGCGCTCAAAGCTACGAGCAGTACTTC. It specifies CASSAQSYEQYF.